This TCR beta chain was profiled in a study of T cells in Graves' hyperthyroidism and ophthalmopathy. Amplified TCR beta CDR3 regions derived from RNA transcripts. HTBI primers were the set used in a first-round RT-PCR of the TCR CDR3. TCRdb used MiXCR to reprocess the multiplex PCR reads, holding one entry per CDR3 protein. The sample gives hundreds of thousands of distinct CDR3 sequences, about a sixth of which show up once; roughly 3.4% is in the top ten. V was cut by 5 bases and J by 6 bases, with 17 bases left in between. Per the germline V gene, CDR1 is LNHDA and CDR2 is SQIVND (reference sequence). The CDR3 length is 15 residues.

This sequence was found in a woman aged 40 to 55 with Graves' ophthalmopathy. This chain connects TRBV19 to TRBJ1-5, with D hard to call. Specimen: blood. DNA for the CDR3: TGTGCCAGTAGTCCCGAGACACGGGGTCGTCAGCCCCAGCATTTT. Protein product: CASSPETRGRQPQHF.